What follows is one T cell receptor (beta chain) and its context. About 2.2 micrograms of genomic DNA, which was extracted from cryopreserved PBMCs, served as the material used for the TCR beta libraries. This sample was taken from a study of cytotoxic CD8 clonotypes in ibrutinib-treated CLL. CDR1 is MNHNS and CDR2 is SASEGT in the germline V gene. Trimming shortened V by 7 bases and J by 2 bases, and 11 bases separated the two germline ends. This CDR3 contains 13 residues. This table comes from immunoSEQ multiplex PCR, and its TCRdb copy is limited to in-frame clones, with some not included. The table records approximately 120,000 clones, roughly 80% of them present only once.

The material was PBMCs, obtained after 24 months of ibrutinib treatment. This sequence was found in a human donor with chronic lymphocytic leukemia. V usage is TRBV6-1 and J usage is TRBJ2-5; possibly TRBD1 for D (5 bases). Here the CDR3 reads CASTRQLQETQYF. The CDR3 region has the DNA TGTGCCAGCACCAGACAGCTACAAGAGACCCAGTACTTC.